Below are 2 T cell receptor beta chains sequenced from a single sample in a study of control samples from healthy donors and cancer patients. TCRdb keeps only in-frame clones here, not all; method: immunoSEQ multiplex PCR. The profile covers approximately 130,000 clones, with approximately 88% appearing a single time and 30% to 40% taken by the ten largest. Material for sequencing was blood. Receptors originate from a man between 45 and 60 years old in good health.

This chain uses TRBV9 with TRBJ2-7, with 9 bases aligning to TRBD1. V dropped 3 bases and J dropped 4; count of bases not matched to a gene: 8. Germline V gene lookup returns CDR1 SGDLS and CDR2 YYNGEE. This CDR3 has 15 residues. Here the CDR3 reads CASSALDRGKYEQYF. CDR3 coding DNA: TGTGCCAGCAGCGCCCTGGACAGGGGTAAGTACGAGCAGTACTTC.

The V and J genes are TRBV5-4 and TRBJ2-1; no clear D. Germline CDR1 is SGHNT and CDR2 is YYREEE (reference sequence). This CDR3 contains 17 residues. V was trimmed by 1 base and J by 5 bases, leaving 19 bases between them. The CDR3 spells CASSLSPAPSNNNEQFF. The CDR3 coding sequence is TGTGCCAGCAGCTTGTCACCGGCGCCTTCCAACAACAATGAGCAGTTCTTC.